This TCR beta chain was sequenced during a study of beta chain features in type 1 diabetes. Overall study findings and caveats: Type 1 diabetes patients had TCRB CDR3s that were shorter (moderately but significantly so) in all four CD4+ subsets.

A few counts support this clone. Its antigen is as yet unknown. The investigators reverse transcribed all of the isolated RNA, so they sequenced expressed TCRB transcripts. TCRdb's table, derived via immunoSEQ multiplex PCR, lists solely in-frame clones and lacks some. This repertoire shows roughly 330,000 clones, 13% found once; its top ten account for around 0.016%. The V gene's germline CDR1 is SEHNR and CDR2 FQNEAQ (reference sequence). V shed 2 bases and J shed 4 bases, with 15 bases lying between them. CDR3 length equals 16 residues. The clonotype comes from a woman younger than 30 with type 1 diabetes. The gene calls are TRBV7-9 and TRBJ2-1; a weak D match, TRBD2 (6 bases). The sample comprised naive CD4+ T cells from blood. The DNA of the CDR3 is TGTGCCAGCAGCTTATATCGGGGGATGGGATACAATGAGCAGTTCTTC. Its protein product is CASSLYRGMGYNEQFF.